This T cell receptor (beta chain) was sequenced in a study of blood T cell repertoires in COVID-19. Study as a whole: From the United States, Italy and Spain came samples of acute and convalescent COVID-19.

The germline V and J ends were trimmed by 6 bases and 3 bases, with 20 bases remaining between them. Germline V lookup: CDR1 ENHRY, CDR2 SYGVKD. The CDR3 covers 16 residues. Original analysis: Estimates of nucleated cell counts were drawn from the amplification of reference gene primers. The method was immunoSEQ multiplex PCR; TCRdb's version includes in-frame clones alone and lacks a portion of them. From that table come the V and J calls and clone size; the DNA was used to work out D and trimming. This sample carries about 220,000 clones, about four fifths of them seen once, and the ten largest clones take about 1.3%. Enrolled through a virtual design, the participants were between about 18 and 100 years of age and came from some 26 US areas. Clinical history as reported by participants underpinned cohort assignment.

The chain employs TRBV10-3 and TRBJ1-2; a weak D match, TRBD1 (6 bases). Sequenced material: PBMCs or T cells enriched from blood (not recorded which). The TCR comes from a middle-aged woman with acute COVID-19. The CDR3 region is CAISPQSTGIDYGYTF. Written as DNA, the CDR3 is TGTGCCATCAGCCCCCAATCCACAGGGATCGACTATGGCTACACCTTC.